This entry describes one T cell receptor beta chain. Antigen specificity is unknown. This sample is drawn from a study of tumor-infiltrating lymphocytes in primary liver carcinoma. Study-level results: Blood had a significantly lower top-250-clone fraction than tumors did (p = 0.039). Tumor-adjacent and tumor-blood pairs overlapped less than tumor region pairs did.

The CDR3 has 15 residues. Between roughly 20 and 31 mg of unsorted bulk tissue served as the source from which RNA and DNA were co-extracted. The input was approximately 500 ng total RNA; TCR beta cDNA was made from it with a constant-region primer. Three nested multiplex PCR rounds, a slightly modified ARM-PCR, produced the libraries for TCR beta. In the first two PCR rounds, TRBV1-TRBV30 forward primers were paired with a C-beta reverse primer, and each round lasted approximately 9 cycles. TCRdb processed the multiplex PCR reads anew with MiXCR; each CDR3 protein has one entry. The sample has about 92,000 distinct CDR3 sequences, around 68% seen once.

This chain joins TRBV12-3 or TRBV12-4 and TRBJ2-1; either TRBD1 or TRBD2 may fit D (6 bases each). Near its end, the DNA agrees better with TRBJ2-7, so the J call may be wrong. The sequenced material came from tumor-adjacent normal liver tissue. This clonotype originated in a man aged 40-55 years with primary liver carcinoma and hepatitis B virus infection. CDR3 region: CVIRGASGGTDEQYF. The CDR3 DNA sequence: TGTGTCATCCGTGGGGCTTCCGGGGGCACCGATGAGCAGTACTTC.